Each of the 28 T cell receptor beta chains below was sequenced from the same sample in a study of T cell responses to AZD1222 COVID-19 vaccine. Clones were read by immunoSEQ multiplex PCR, and TCRdb kept only the in-frame ones, dropping some. The table shows 120,000 or so clones, with less than 95% occurring only once. Sequences were derived from peripheral blood, sampled on day 0 of AZD1222 vaccination. The receptor set was obtained from an adult in good health.

This clone was seen once. V gene TRBV5-1 combines with J gene TRBJ2-5; 14 bases match TRBD2. Germline values: CDR1 SGHRS, CDR2 YFSETQ. This CDR3 is built from 18 residues. Trimming removed 4 bases from V and 1 base from J; junction bases left unmatched: 9. In DNA, the CDR3 is TGCGCCAGCAGCCCGATTTTTGGACTAGCGGGGGGCCAAGAGACCCAGTACTTC. It translates to CASSPIFGLAGGQETQYF.

This chain links TRBV7-9 with TRBJ1-6, with TRBD1 as a possible D gene (6 bases). The CDR3 is 14 amino acids. The germline CDR1 and CDR2 sequences are SEHNR and FQNEAQ (reference sequence). With 5 bases removed from V and 4 bases from J, the gap between germline ends came to 9 bases. The CDR3, as DNA: TGTGCCAGCAGCCTAGGGGGGTATAATTCACCCCTCCACTTT. Amino acid sequence: CASSLGGYNSPLHF.

The table lists this clone with a count of one. The genes are TRBV2 and TRBJ2-1; 11 bases line up with TRBD2. Germline CDR1 is SNHLY and CDR2 is FYNNEI. The CDR3 consists of 14 residues. J was trimmed by 2 bases and V by 9 bases; bases with no gene match: 3. The CDR3 reads CARLAGETYNEQFF. Written as DNA, the CDR3 is TGTGCCAGACTAGCGGGGGAAACCTACAATGAGCAGTTCTTC.

V is TRBV6-5 and J is TRBJ2-7; 10 nucleotides agree with TRBD1. V shed 7 bases and J 3 bases; nucleotides not matched to a gene: 9. Germline V CDR1 and CDR2: MNHEY, SVGAGI. The CDR3 extends over 15 amino acids. This CDR3 is CASISGGQGRYEQYF. CDR3 DNA sequence: TGTGCCAGCATTTCGGGGGGACAGGGGCGCTACGAGCAGTACTTC.

In DNA, the CDR3 is TGTGCCAGCAGCTTGGTAGAGGGGGCGTTTGGCAATCAGCCCCAGCATTTT. Its translation is CASSLVEGAFGNQPQHF. This chain links TRBV7-9 with TRBJ1-5; TRBD1 matches 7 bases. J lost 2 bases, V lost 3 bases, and 10 bases had no gene match. Germline V gives CDR1 SEHNR, CDR2 FQNEAQ (reference sequence). This CDR3 is built from 17 residues.

This chain connects TRBV19 to TRBJ1-2; 7 bases map to TRBD1. J lost 5 bases, V lost 5 bases, and 8 bases had no gene match. CDR3 length: 14 amino acids. The germline V gene encodes CDR1 LNHDA and CDR2 SQIVND (reference sequence). CDR3 in amino acids: CASSGATGIYGYTF. The DNA for the CDR3 is TGTGCCAGTAGTGGGGCGACAGGGATTTATGGCTACACCTTC.

The genes are TRBV5-4 and TRBJ2-5, with D tentatively TRBD1 (5 bases). The germline gives CDR1 SGHNT, CDR2 YYREEE (reference sequence). The CDR3 is 13 amino acids. The V and J ends lost 0 bases and 5 bases respectively, with 8 bases between them. CDR3 protein: CASSLDRLETQYF. The DNA for the CDR3 is TGTGCCAGCAGCTTGGACAGGTTGGAGACCCAGTACTTC. Supplemented by reference TRBV5-4 and TRBJ2-5, the full variable domain reads ETGVTQSPTHLIKTRGQQVTLRCSSQSGHNTVSWYQQALGQGPQFIFQYYREEENGRGNFPPRFSGLQFPNYSSELNVNALELDDSALYLCASSLDRLETQYFGPGTRLLVL.

J is TRBJ1-5 and V is TRBV25-1; D gene unclear. The ends were cut back, 5 bases at V and 2 bases at J, with 7 bases in the middle. This CDR3 has 13 residues. Per germline, CDR1 MGHDK and CDR2 SYGVNS. The CDR3, as DNA: TGTGCCAGCAGTTCCACAGGCAATCAGCCCCAGCATTTT. Amino acid sequence: CASSSTGNQPQHF.

The chain employs TRBV5-8 and TRBJ2-5; 7 bases are a match to TRBD2. The CDR3 length is 15 residues. Germline values: CDR1 SGHTS, CDR2 YDEGEE. Unmatched junction bases numbered 5, after V lost 3 bases and J lost 0 bases. This chain's CDR3 is CASSSWEGYQETQYF. CDR3 sequence (DNA): TGTGCCAGCAGCTCCTGGGAGGGGTACCAAGAGACCCAGTACTTC.

The chain links TRBV19 to TRBJ2-5; TRBD1 matches at 9 bases. CDR3 length: 17 residues. The trim removed 3 bases at V and 5 bases at J, leaving 13 bases unmatched. Germline assignment: CDR1 LNHDA and CDR2 SQIVND (reference sequence). CDR3 sequence: CASSMGDRVVRTETQYF. The CDR3 coding sequence is TGTGCCAGTAGTATGGGGGACAGGGTTGTTCGGACGGAGACCCAGTACTTC.

The J gene is TRBJ2-5, the V gene TRBV7-3; D possibly uses TRBD1 or TRBD2 (5 bases each). Germline V gene lookup returns CDR1 SGHTA and CDR2 FQGTGA. The CDR3 has 15 amino acids. The V gene lost 5 bases and the J gene lost 4 bases, with 17 bases spanning the gap. The CDR3 nucleotides are TGTGCCAGCAGCCACGGGGTGGGGCGGATAGAGACCCAGTACTTC. Its translation is CASSHGVGRIETQYF.

In its sample, this clone was seen once. The genes are TRBV5-4 and TRBJ1-3; D ambiguous. V dropped 4 bases and J dropped 0 bases, with 11 bases sitting between them. Germline-derived CDR1 and CDR2 are SGHNT and YYREEE (reference sequence). There are 15 residues in the CDR3. The CDR3 region has the DNA TGTGCCAGCAGCAAGGACTCCAACTCTGGAAACACCATATATTTT. This gives the protein CASSKDSNSGNTIYF.

The chain employs TRBV5-8 and TRBJ1-2; perhaps TRBD1 as D (6 bases). This CDR3 is 12 amino acids long. The germline V gene encodes CDR1 SGHTS and CDR2 YDEGEE. The V and J ends lost 4 bases and 8 bases respectively, with 12 bases between them. CDR3 region: CASSQDSLGYTF. The CDR3 DNA sequence: TGTGCCAGCAGCCAGGACAGTCTGGGCTACACCTTC.

This chain joins TRBV11-3 and TRBJ2-2; the match to TRBD1 covers 7 bases. Germline V gene data show CDR1 as SGHNT and CDR2 as YENEEA. Unmatched junction bases numbered 8, after V lost 4 bases and J lost 0 bases. The CDR3 length is 17 residues. CDR3 sequence reads: CASSSHLGGANTGELFF. The CDR3 nucleotides are TGTGCCAGCAGCTCCCACTTAGGGGGCGCGAACACCGGGGAGCTGTTTTTT.

This chain links TRBV7-8 with TRBJ1-1; tentative D call: TRBD1 (6 bases). The CDR3 spans 14 residues. V lost 6 bases, J lost 2 bases, and 13 bases lay in between. Germline assignment: CDR1 SGHVS and CDR2 FQNEAQ. CDR3 loop: CASSSWGGNTEAFF. CDR3 nucleotides: TGTGCCAGCAGTTCCTGGGGGGGCAACACTGAAGCTTTCTTT.

Turning to this clone: Other DNA sequences in this specimen translate into the identical CDR3. The chain combines TRBV11-2 with TRBJ2-1; D ambiguous. Germline V gene lookup returns CDR1 SGHAT and CDR2 FQNNGV. V was shortened by 1 base and J by 1 base, with 11 bases between the two germline ends. The CDR3 runs to 16 residues. CDR3 DNA: TGTGCCAGCAGCTTAGTCGGTTACAGTTCCTACAATGAGCAGTTCTTC. Translation: CASSLVGYSSYNEQFF.

V gene TRBV27 combines with J gene TRBJ1-5; D perhaps matches TRBD1 (6 bases). CDR1 is MNHEY, CDR2 SMNVEV, per germline (reference sequence). V shed 4 bases and J shed 5 bases, with 12 bases lying between them. The CDR3 is made up of 14 amino acids. The CDR3 protein is CASSSTGSDQPQHF. The CDR3 nucleotides are TGTGCCAGCAGTTCAACAGGGTCGGATCAGCCCCAGCATTTT.

V gene TRBV5-1 combines with J gene TRBJ1-1; 7 bases are a match to TRBD1. Trimming at V came to 2 bases and at J to 0 bases, leaving 4 bases not matched to a gene. The CDR3 has 15 residues. CDR1 is SGHRS and CDR2 is YFSETQ in the germline V gene. Written as DNA, the CDR3 is TGCGCCAGCAGCTTCGGACAGGACATGAACACTGAAGCTTTCTTT. This encodes CASSFGQDMNTEAFF.

The CDR3 nucleotides read TGTGCCAGCTCACCAATTAACCGGGTGGGGACTGAAGCTTTCTTT. Amino acid sequence: CASSPINRVGTEAFF. The chain carries TRBV18 and TRBJ1-1; D remains ambiguous. The germline V and J ends were trimmed by 2 bases and 5 bases, with 15 bases remaining between them. The germline CDR1 and CDR2 sequences are KGHSH and LQKENI. The CDR3 contains 15 residues.

This chain joins TRBV12-5 and TRBJ1-5; D is unresolved. CDR1 is LGHNT, CDR2 FRNRAP, per germline. The CDR3 totals 13 residues. The ends were cut back, 6 bases at V and 6 bases at J, with 12 bases in the middle. The CDR3 reads CASGSPSGQPQHF. CDR3 sequence (DNA): TGTGCTAGTGGATCCCCATCAGGTCAGCCCCAGCATTTT.

On this clone itself: The same CDR3 is also encoded by other DNA sequences in this sample. The chain joins TRBV11-2 to TRBJ2-7; D gene unclear. Germline assignment: CDR1 SGHAT and CDR2 FQNNGV. The CDR3 loop spans 13 amino acids. With 1 base removed from V and 3 bases from J, the gap between germline ends came to 7 bases. Written as DNA, the CDR3 is TGTGCCAGCAGCTTAGTCGGATACTACGAGCAGTACTTC. Amino acids: CASSLVGYYEQYF.

The V gene is TRBV21-1, the J gene TRBJ1-2. TRBV21-1 is tagged as a pseudogene. The CDR3 runs to 14 residues. The DNA of the CDR3 is TGTGCCAGCAGCAAAGTCCGGGGCGGGGATGGCTACACCTTC. Its protein is CASSKVRGGDGYTF.

The chain couples TRBV20-1 to TRBJ1-2; D uncertain. V was cut by 0 bases and J by 3 bases, with 2 bases left in between. Looked up from germline, CDR1 is DFQATT and CDR2 is SNEGSKA (reference sequence). The CDR3 covers 11 residues. The CDR3 nucleotides are TGCAGTGCTAGAGAAGACTATGGCTACACCTTC. Protein sequence: CSAREDYGYTF.

This clone is a singleton in its sample. This chain joins TRBV27 and TRBJ2-7, with D maybe TRBD1 (5 bases). The CDR3 sequence is 14 residues long. Deletions cut 2 bases from V and 5 bases from J, with 13 bases between. The germline CDR1 and CDR2 sequences are MNHEY and SMNVEV (reference sequence). The CDR3 DNA reads TGTGCCAGCAGTTTAGTCAGGGCGTCGGACGAGCAGTACTTC. Translating it yields CASSLVRASDEQYF.

CDR3 region: CASSDGQGKETQYF. The CDR3 DNA sequence: TGCGCCAGCAGCGACGGACAGGGTAAAGAGACCCAGTACTTC. The J gene is TRBJ2-5, the V gene TRBV5-1, with TRBD1 identical over 8 bases. Germline assignment: CDR1 SGHRS and CDR2 YFSETQ. J lost 3 bases, V lost 4 bases, and 5 bases had no gene match. The CDR3 runs 14 residues. Drawing the rest from reference TRBV5-1 and TRBJ2-5, the complete variable domain is KAGVTQTPRYLIKTRGQQVTLSCSPISGHRSVSWYQQTPGQGLQFLFEYFSETQRNKGNFPGRFSGRQFSNSRSEMNVSTLELGDSALYLCASSDGQGKETQYFGPGTRLLVL.

The chain has TRBV6-2 or TRBV6-3 and TRBJ2-1; D possibly uses TRBD1 or TRBD2 (5 bases each). Germline V gene data show CDR1 as MNHEY and CDR2 as SVGEGT. This CDR3 is built from 14 residues. The ends were cut back, 2 bases at V and 6 bases at J, with 11 bases in the middle. The CDR3 DNA sequence: TGTGCCAGCAGTTACACCGGGACCCTCAATGAGCAGTTCTTC. Its translation is CASSYTGTLNEQFF.

The chain links TRBV13 to TRBJ1-2, with no clear D. V lost 4 bases and J 5 bases, leaving 8 bases between the germline ends. CDR1 PRHDT and CDR2 FYEKMQ come from the germline V gene (reference sequence). The CDR3 spans 12 residues. The CDR3 coding sequence is TGTGCCAGCAGCTCCAGGAATTATGGCTACACCTTC. This gives the protein CASSSRNYGYTF.

CDR3 residues: CASSPGGQNTEAFF. The CDR3 DNA is TGTGCCAGCAGCCCCGGTGGACAGAACACTGAAGCTTTCTTT. The chain has TRBV7-2 and TRBJ1-1, with D possibly TRBD1 on 5 matching bases. Per the germline V gene, CDR1 is SGHTA and CDR2 is FQGNSA. V dropped 5 bases and J dropped 1 base, with 11 bases sitting between them. The CDR3 runs 14 residues.